This T cell receptor beta chain was recorded in a study of blood T cells in healthy people across ages. Primed by a sample-barcoded 5' primer and a J-beta primer mix, a second PCR proceeded for roughly 6 to 12 cycles. One entry per CDR3 protein, called by TCRdb with MiXCR from the 5' RACE reads. The repertoire includes roughly 1.9 million distinct CDR3 sequences, more than 35% of them detected once, and under 30% sits in the top ten. CDR1 is MRHNA and CDR2 is SNTAGT in the germline V gene. This CDR3 comprises 15 residues. The trim removed 4 bases at V and 7 bases at J, leaving 8 bases unmatched. Researchers isolated at least 7 million PBMCs per sample.

The gene calls are TRBV6-4 and TRBJ2-1; 9 bases map to TRBD2. The sequenced material came from blood. The clonotype was recovered from a human donor in good health. The CDR3 DNA reads TGTGCCAGCAGTGGCGGGGGGGGAAGCCTGAATGAGCAGTTCTTC. It encodes CASSGGGGSLNEQFF.